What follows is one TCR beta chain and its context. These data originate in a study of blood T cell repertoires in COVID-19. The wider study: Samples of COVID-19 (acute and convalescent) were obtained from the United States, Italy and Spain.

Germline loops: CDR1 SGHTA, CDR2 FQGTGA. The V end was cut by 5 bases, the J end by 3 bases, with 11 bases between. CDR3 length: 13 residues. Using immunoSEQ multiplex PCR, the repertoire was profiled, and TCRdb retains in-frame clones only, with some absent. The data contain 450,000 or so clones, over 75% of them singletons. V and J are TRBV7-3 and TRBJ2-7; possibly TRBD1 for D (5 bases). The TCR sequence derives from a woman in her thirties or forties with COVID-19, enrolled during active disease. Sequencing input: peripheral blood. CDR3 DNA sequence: TGTGCCAGCAGCAACTTAAGGGGCTACGAGCAGTACTTC. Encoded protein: CASSNLRGYEQYF.